This is a list of T cell receptor beta chains from one sample in a study of PD-L1 blockade in urothelial cancer. Using immunoSEQ multiplex PCR, the repertoire was profiled, and TCRdb retains in-frame clones only, with some absent. The data hold approximately 28,000 clones, with roughly 80% observed a single time. Sequenced material: PBMCs, taken around atezolizumab (anti-PD-L1) treatment. The receptors were gathered from an older man with urothelial cancer. Both conserved end residues are part of each CDR3. A D gene is named only where the DNA matches it firmly. Only some rows state a clone size, as once, few, many or a class for expanded clones.

v_gene: TRBV9
j_gene: TRBJ2-3
abundance: NA
d_gene: TRBD1
CDR3aa: CASSPGQGKDTQYF
CDR3nt: TGTGCCAGCAGCCCTGGACAGGGGAAAGATACGCAGTATTTT

v_gene: TRBV14
j_gene: TRBJ2-5
abundance: NA
d_gene: TRBD1
CDR3aa: CASSQDRRQGAWETQYF
CDR3nt: TGTGCCAGCAGCCAAGATCGGCGACAGGGGGCTTGGGAGACCCAGTACTTC

v_gene: TRBV18
j_gene: TRBJ1-1
abundance: NA
d_gene: NA
CDR3aa: CASSPYRDTEAFF
CDR3nt: TGTGCCAGCTCACCATACCGAGACACTGAAGCTTTCTTT

v_gene: TRBV5-5
j_gene: TRBJ1-6
abundance: NA
d_gene: NA
CDR3aa: CASSLVAGENNSPLHF
CDR3nt: TGTGCCAGCAGCTTGGTGGCGGGGGAAAATAATTCACCCCTCCACTTT

v_gene: TRBV30
j_gene: TRBJ2-7
abundance: NA
d_gene: TRBD1
CDR3aa: CASSGTGLYEQYF
CDR3nt: TGTGCCTCGTCCGGGACAGGGTTATACGAGCAGTACTTC

v_gene: TRBV6-1
j_gene: TRBJ1-6
abundance: NA
d_gene: NA
CDR3aa: CASRTGSDSPLHF
CDR3nt: TGTGCCAGCCGTACAGGATCTGATTCACCCCTCCACTTT

v_gene: TRBV4-3
j_gene: TRBJ2-1
abundance: once
d_gene: NA
CDR3aa: CASSQDQRMYNEQFF
CDR3nt: TGCGCCAGCAGCCAAGATCAGCGGATGTACAATGAGCAGTTCTTC

v_gene: TRBV29-1
j_gene: TRBJ2-3
abundance: NA
d_gene: NA
CDR3aa: CSVEDGKTSTDTQYF
CDR3nt: TGCAGCGTTGAAGATGGAAAGACTAGCACAGATACGCAGTATTTT

v_gene: TRBV2
j_gene: TRBJ2-1
abundance: few
d_gene: NA
CDR3aa: CASTDIGDSTRDEQFF
CDR3nt: TGTGCCAGCACCGACATCGGCGATTCCACGAGAGATGAGCAGTTCTTC

v_gene: TRBV7-9
j_gene: TRBJ2-3
abundance: NA
d_gene: NA
CDR3aa: CASSLVQGADTQYF
CDR3nt: TGTGCCAGCAGCTTAGTCCAGGGCGCAGATACGCAGTATTTT

v_gene: TRBV11-2
j_gene: TRBJ2-3
abundance: NA
d_gene: NA
CDR3aa: CASSAFGAGAADTQYF
CDR3nt: TGTGCCAGCAGCGCCTTCGGGGCGGGGGCCGCAGATACGCAGTATTTT

v_gene: TRBV6-1
j_gene: TRBJ1-5
abundance: NA
d_gene: NA
CDR3aa: CASSETRQGNQPQHF
CDR3nt: TGTGCCAGCAGTGAAACGCGACAGGGCAATCAGCCCCAGCATTTT

v_gene: TRBV7-2
j_gene: TRBJ1-2
abundance: NA
d_gene: NA
CDR3aa: CASSLATKGGYTF
CDR3nt: TGTGCCAGCAGCTTAGCGACCAAGGGGGGCTACACCTTC

v_gene: TRBV5-4
j_gene: TRBJ1-6
abundance: NA
d_gene: TRBD1
CDR3aa: CASSPRTGEGSPLHF
CDR3nt: TGTGCCAGCAGCCCAAGGACAGGGGAGGGTTCACCCCTCCACTTT

v_gene: TRBV5-1
j_gene: TRBJ1-1
abundance: few
d_gene: TRBD1
CDR3aa: CASSRTGETEAFF
CDR3nt: TGCGCCAGCAGCAGGACAGGGGAAACTGAAGCTTTCTTT

v_gene: TRBV2
j_gene: TRBJ1-1
abundance: NA
d_gene: TRBD1
CDR3aa: CASSEVTGGTEAFF
CDR3nt: TGTGCCAGCAGTGAAGTGACAGGGGGCACTGAAGCTTTCTTT

v_gene: TRBV5-4
j_gene: TRBJ2-7
abundance: NA
d_gene: NA
CDR3aa: CASSLQGSYEQYF
CDR3nt: TGTGCCAGCAGCTTGCAGGGGAGCTACGAGCAGTACTTC

v_gene: TRBV7-3
j_gene: TRBJ2-1
abundance: NA
d_gene: TRBD2
CDR3aa: CASSLAGLGEQFF
CDR3nt: TGTGCCAGCAGCTTAGCAGGACTAGGCGAGCAGTTCTTC

v_gene: TRBV2
j_gene: TRBJ1-2
abundance: NA
d_gene: NA
CDR3aa: CASSAGYGYGYTF
CDR3nt: TGTGCCAGCAGTGCCGGGTACGGCTATGGCTACACCTTC

v_gene: TRBV4-2
j_gene: TRBJ1-6
abundance: few
d_gene: NA
CDR3aa: CASSQEEQTTSSYNSPLHF
CDR3nt: TGTGCCAGCAGCCAAGAAGAACAGACAACAAGCTCCTATAATTCACCCCTCCACTTT

v_gene: TRBV28
j_gene: TRBJ2-5
abundance: NA
d_gene: NA
CDR3aa: CASSQVGQLQETQYF
CDR3nt: TGTGCCAGCAGTCAGGTTGGACAGCTCCAAGAGACCCAGTACTTC

v_gene: TRBV7-2
j_gene: TRBJ1-2
abundance: once
d_gene: NA
CDR3aa: CASSPQMTANYGYTF
CDR3nt: TGTGCCAGCAGCCCCCAGATGACAGCTAACTATGGCTACACCTTC

v_gene: TRBV4-1
j_gene: TRBJ2-3
abundance: NA
d_gene: TRBD2
CDR3aa: CASSLTSGSGDTQYF
CDR3nt: TGCGCCAGCAGCCTTACTAGCGGGTCGGGAGATACGCAGTATTTT

v_gene: TRBV27
j_gene: TRBJ1-5
abundance: NA
d_gene: TRBD1
CDR3aa: CASRETGDNQPQHF
CDR3nt: TGTGCCAGCAGAGAAACAGGGGACAATCAGCCCCAGCATTTT

v_gene: TRBV29-1
j_gene: TRBJ2-3
abundance: NA
d_gene: TRBD1
CDR3aa: CSVHGTGVNTDTQYF
CDR3nt: TGCAGCGTCCATGGGACAGGGGTCAACACAGATACGCAGTATTTT

v_gene: TRBV30
j_gene: TRBJ1-4
abundance: NA
d_gene: NA
CDR3aa: CAWQGGPSEKLFF
CDR3nt: TGTGCCTGGCAGGGAGGCCCTAGCGAAAAACTGTTTTTT

v_gene: TRBV14
j_gene: TRBJ2-7
abundance: NA
d_gene: TRBD2
CDR3aa: CASSGWTSGIPSYEQYF
CDR3nt: TGTGCCAGCAGCGGCTGGACTAGCGGGATTCCTTCCTACGAGCAGTACTTC

v_gene: TRBV18
j_gene: TRBJ1-2
abundance: NA
d_gene: TRBD1
CDR3aa: CASSRATGGYGYTF
CDR3nt: TGTGCCAGCTCACGAGCGACAGGGGGGTATGGCTACACCTTC

v_gene: TRBV5-6
j_gene: TRBJ1-5
abundance: NA
d_gene: NA
CDR3aa: CASSFYRENGQPQHF
CDR3nt: TGTGCCAGCAGCTTCTACAGGGAAAACGGTCAGCCCCAGCATTTT

v_gene: TRBV29-1
j_gene: TRBJ2-1
abundance: NA
d_gene: NA
CDR3aa: CSVESNEQFF
CDR3nt: TGCAGCGTTGAGAGCAATGAGCAGTTCTTC

v_gene: TRBV18
j_gene: TRBJ1-5
abundance: NA
d_gene: TRBD1
CDR3aa: CASSAGTGVGQPQHF
CDR3nt: TGTGCCAGCTCAGCCGGGACAGGGGTCGGTCAGCCCCAGCATTTT

v_gene: TRBV21-1
j_gene: TRBJ1-1
abundance: once
d_gene: NA
CDR3aa: CASSKVRNGDRGNTEAFF
CDR3nt: TGTGCCAGCAGCAAAGTTCGGAATGGCGACAGGGGAAACACTGAAGCTTTCTTT

v_gene: TRBV9
j_gene: TRBJ2-3
abundance: NA
d_gene: TRBD2
CDR3aa: CASSDPLAEYTDTQYF
CDR3nt: TGTGCCAGCAGCGACCCACTAGCGGAGTACACAGATACGCAGTATTTT

v_gene: TRBV9
j_gene: TRBJ2-3
abundance: NA
d_gene: TRBD2
CDR3aa: CASSWGGGSPSDTQYF
CDR3nt: TGTGCCAGCAGCTGGGGGGGTGGGAGCCCGTCTGATACGCAGTATTTT

v_gene: TRBV5-4
j_gene: TRBJ1-5
abundance: NA
d_gene: TRBD1
CDR3aa: CASSSGPGGGQPQHF
CDR3nt: TGTGCCAGCAGCTCCGGGCCAGGGGGTGGCCAGCCCCAGCATTTT

v_gene: TRBV28
j_gene: TRBJ2-1
abundance: NA
d_gene: NA
CDR3aa: CASSFPQGTGRNEQFF
CDR3nt: TGTGCCAGCAGTTTCCCCCAGGGTACGGGGAGGAATGAGCAGTTCTTC

v_gene: TRBV30
j_gene: TRBJ1-6
abundance: NA
d_gene: NA
CDR3aa: CAWSVGVNSPLHF
CDR3nt: TGTGCCTGGAGTGTCGGGGTTAATTCACCCCTCCACTTT